The clone carrying this T cell receptor beta chain was counted many times. As yet, its antigen is unknown. TCR beta CDR3 regions were amplified from RNA transcripts. A first-round RT-PCR of the TCR CDR3 used the HTBI primer set. One entry per CDR3 protein, called by TCRdb with MiXCR from the multiplex PCR reads. The data contain roughly 420,000 distinct CDR3 sequences, roughly 13% of them seen just once; the ten biggest clones take up about 4.9%. The data are from a study of T cells in Graves' hyperthyroidism and ophthalmopathy. Study-wide findings and caveats: In the blood, most expanded thyroid clonotypes above 0.001 appeared as well. Patients with ophthalmopathy were separated from those with stable hyperthyroidism by a 13 V-J model.

V lost 4 bases to trimming and J lost 4 bases; unmatched junction nucleotides: 8. Germline CDR1 reads MNHNS; CDR2 reads SASEGT. CDR3 size: 16 residues. Every diagnosis used clinical symptoms, serum thyroxine and TRAb, thyroid ultrasound and orbital computed tomography. From 8.5 to 10 ml of fresh peripheral blood, PBMCs were isolated. The gene calls are TRBV6-1 and TRBJ2-1; the match to TRBD2 covers 9 bases. The clonotype comes from a woman aged 18-30 years with Graves' hyperthyroidism. Material: blood. This chain's CDR3 is CASSVWSSGVYNEQFF. The CDR3 region has the DNA TGTGCCAGCAGTGTCTGGTCTAGCGGGGTATACAATGAGCAGTTCTTC.